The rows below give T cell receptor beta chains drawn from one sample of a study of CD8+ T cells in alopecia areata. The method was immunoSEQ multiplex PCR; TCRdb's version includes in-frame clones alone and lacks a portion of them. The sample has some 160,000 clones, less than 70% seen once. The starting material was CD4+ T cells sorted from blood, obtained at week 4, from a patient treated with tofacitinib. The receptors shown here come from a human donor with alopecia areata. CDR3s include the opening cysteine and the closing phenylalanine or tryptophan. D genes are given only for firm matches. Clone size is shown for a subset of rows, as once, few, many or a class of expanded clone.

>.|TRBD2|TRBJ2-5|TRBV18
TGTGCCAGCTCACCACTCGGACTAGCGGTCCAAGAGACCCAGTACTTC
CASSPLGLAVQETQYF
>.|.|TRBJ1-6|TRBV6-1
TGTGCCAGCAGTGAAAGGGCAGCCCCGTATAATTCACCCCTCCACTTT
CASSERAAPYNSPLHF
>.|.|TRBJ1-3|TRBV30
TGTGCCTGGAGTGGACAGTCTGGAAACACCATATATTTT
CAWSGQSGNTIYF
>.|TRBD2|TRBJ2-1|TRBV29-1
TGCAGCGTTGAATTTCTCCGCGGGGGACACAATGAGCAGTTCTTC
CSVEFLRGGHNEQFF
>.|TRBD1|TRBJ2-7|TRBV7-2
TGTGCCAGCAGCGTCGACAGGGGGCGAGGCGAGCAGTACTTC
CASSVDRGRGEQYF
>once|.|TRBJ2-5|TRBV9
TGTGCCAGCAGCTTAAGTCCCGGGGAGACCCAGTACTTC
CASSLSPGETQYF
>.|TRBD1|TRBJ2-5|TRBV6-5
TGTGCCAGCAGCCTTGGGACAGACCCCCAAGAGACCCAGTACTTC
CASSLGTDPQETQYF
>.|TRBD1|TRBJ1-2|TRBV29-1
TGCAGCGCCGGACAGGGAAGCTATGGCTACACCTTC
CSAGQGSYGYTF
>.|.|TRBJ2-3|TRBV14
TGTGCCAGCAGCCAAGATCGTGGCAGAAGCACAGATACGCAGTATTTT
CASSQDRGRSTDTQYF
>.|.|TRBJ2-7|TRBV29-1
TGCAGCGTTGTGCCAGGACCCTACGAGCAGTACTTC
CSVVPGPYEQYF
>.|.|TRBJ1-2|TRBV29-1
TGCAGCGCGGGACACCAGAAAGTGGATGGCTACACCTTC
CSAGHQKVDGYTF
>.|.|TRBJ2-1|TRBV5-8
TGTGCCAGCAGGGCTCGACAGTCTTACAATGAGCAGTTCTTC
CASRARQSYNEQFF
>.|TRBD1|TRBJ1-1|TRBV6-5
TGTGCCAGCAGTTTTCAACAGGGGCGCGGGACTGAAGCTTTCTTT
CASSFQQGRGTEAFF
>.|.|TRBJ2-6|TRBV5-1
TGCGCCAGCAGCCCGGGACTCTCTGGGGCCAACGTCCTGACTTTC
CASSPGLSGANVLTF
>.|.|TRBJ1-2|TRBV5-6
TGTGCCAGCAGCTTCCCCGGGGGCTACACCTTC
CASSFPGGYTF
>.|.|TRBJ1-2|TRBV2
TGTGCCAGCAGTGGAACCCCCGGGGGCTACACCTTC
CASSGTPGGYTF
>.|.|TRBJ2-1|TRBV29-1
TGCAGCGTTGCGGCCCGAGGAAATGAGCAGTTCTTC
CSVAARGNEQFF
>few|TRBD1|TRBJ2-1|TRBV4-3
TGCGCCAGCAGCCAAGCCGGGACAGGGCTCAATGAGCAGTTCTTC
CASSQAGTGLNEQFF
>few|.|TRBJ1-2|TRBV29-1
TGCAGCGTCCTCCTGGGTGCGAACTATGGCTACACCTTC
CSVLLGANYGYTF
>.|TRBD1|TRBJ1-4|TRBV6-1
TGTGCCAGCAAAACGGGACAGACAACTAATGAAAAACTGTTTTTT
CASKTGQTTNEKLFF
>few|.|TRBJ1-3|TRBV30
TGTGCCTGGAGCCTACTCTCTGGAAACACCATATATTTT
CAWSLLSGNTIYF
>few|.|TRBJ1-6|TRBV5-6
TGTGCCAGCAGCTCCCCAGGGGCCTATTCACCCCTCCACTTT
CASSSPGAYSPLHF
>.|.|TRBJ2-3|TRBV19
TGTGCCAGTAGTATTGGTTCCACAGATACGCAGTATTTT
CASSIGSTDTQYF
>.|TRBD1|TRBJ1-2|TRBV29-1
TGCAGCGTTGACACAGGGGATGGCTACACCTTC
CSVDTGDGYTF
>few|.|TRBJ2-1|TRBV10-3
TGTGCCATCAGTGTCGGGAAAACGAGGCAGTTCTTC
CAISVGKTRQFF
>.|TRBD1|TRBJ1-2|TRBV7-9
TGTGCCAGCAGCTTAGGACAGGGAGGCTATGGCTACACCTTC
CASSLGQGGYGYTF
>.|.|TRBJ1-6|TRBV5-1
TGCGCCAGCAGCTTGAACGGGGAGACCCTCCACTTT
CASSLNGETLHF